This T cell receptor beta chain was found in a study of shared clonotypes between healthy human individuals. Generated by immunoSEQ multiplex PCR, the TCRdb table keeps only in-frame clones and is missing some. This table holds over 300,000 clones, more than 75% found once. Germline CDR1 reads MDHEN; CDR2 reads SYDVKM. Trimming cost V 2 bases and J 6 bases, with 17 bases left between them. The CDR3 contains 15 residues. Input material: memory CD8+ T cells sorted from blood. Specified subset: CD45RO+ cells pooled with CCR7-negative TemRA cells. This TCR came from a man younger than 35 in good health. The chain uses TRBV28 and TRBJ2-7, with unresolved D. The CDR3 here is CASSLRTPSMGEQYF. Written as DNA, the CDR3 is TGTGCCAGCAGTTTACGCACACCTTCTATGGGCGAGCAGTACTTC.